This T cell receptor (beta chain) was retrieved from a study of blood T cells in healthy people across ages. Study at large: Capture by template switching was about one barcoded beta molecule per two T cells.

Study-wide results and limits: Versus aged donors, long-lived donors had higher diversity and more naive CD4+ cells.

The CDR3 is 15 residues long. CDR1 is ENHRY and CDR2 is SYGVKD in the germline V gene. The V segment lost 5 bases and the J segment 7 bases; nucleotides outside the gene matches: 10. Sample donors were healthy Caucasian individuals that came from Russia, aged roughly 6 to 100. About this clonotype itself: Its antigen remains unidentified.

PCR was performed a second time for 7 to 11 cycles using a sample-barcoded 5' primer and a J-beta primer mix. Each cDNA molecule was tagged by a template-switch adaptor with 12 random nucleotides. TCRdb re-called the 5' RACE reads with MiXCR, one entry per CDR3 protein. The sample includes around 690,000 distinct CDR3 sequences, around three fifths seen only once; the top ten take over 30%. The TCR comes from a man aged 55 to 69 in good health. This chain connects TRBV10-3 to TRBJ1-5, with 8 bases matching TRBD1. Source material: blood. The CDR3 sequence is CAISPTGGREQPQHF. CDR3 coding DNA: TGTGCCATCAGTCCCACAGGGGGGAGGGAGCAGCCCCAGCATTTT.